This T cell receptor (beta chain) was sequenced for a study of blood T cell repertoires in COVID-19. About the research overall: Material from acute and convalescent COVID-19 was sourced from the United States, Italy and Spain. Nucleic acid was either cDNA or gDNA, and it came from T cells, B-cell-depleted T cells, or PBMCs.

This clone has only one observation. The germline CDR1 and CDR2 sequences are MNHEY and SVGEGT. The CDR3 spans 12 residues. Trimming stripped 2 bases from V and 7 bases from J, with 8 bases between. Authors' data handling: Reference gene primer amplification gave estimated nucleated cell counts. Sequencing used immunoSEQ multiplex PCR; TCRdb keeps in-frame clones, though not all of them. V and J calls and clone size are copied from that table; D and trimming were computed from the DNA. The sample consists of about 54,000 clones, roughly 76% of them appearing once. The chain couples TRBV6-2 or TRBV6-3 to TRBJ1-1; D possibly corresponds to TRBD1 (5 bases). The sample was peripheral blood. The receptor was isolated from a woman aged 55-75 years with acute or convalescent COVID-19. CDR3 protein: CASSYAQGEAFF. As DNA, the CDR3 is TGTGCCAGCAGTTACGCGCAGGGTGAAGCTTTCTTT.